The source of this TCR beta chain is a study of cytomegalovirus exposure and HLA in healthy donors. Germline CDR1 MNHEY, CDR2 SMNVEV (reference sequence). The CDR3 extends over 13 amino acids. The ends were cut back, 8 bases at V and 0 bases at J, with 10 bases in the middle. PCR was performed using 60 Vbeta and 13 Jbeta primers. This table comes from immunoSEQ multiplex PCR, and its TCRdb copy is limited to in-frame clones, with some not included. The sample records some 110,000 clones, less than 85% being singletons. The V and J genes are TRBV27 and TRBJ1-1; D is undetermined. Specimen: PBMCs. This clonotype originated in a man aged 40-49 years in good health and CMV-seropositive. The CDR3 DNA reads TGTGCCAGCCGCCAAAAGCTGAACACTGAAGCTTTCTTT. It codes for CASRQKLNTEAFF.